The clone carrying this T cell receptor beta chain was recorded a few times. The target antigen is unknown. Isolated per sample were at least 6.5 million PBMCs. The sample originates from a study of blood T cells in healthy people across ages. Findings and caveats of the study: Leaving the PBMCs unsorted stopped any conclusive comparison of naive versus antigen-experienced cells.

V was cut by 0 bases and J by 1 base, with 12 bases left in between. Per germline, CDR1 MNHEY and CDR2 SVGAGI. The length of the CDR3 is 16 residues. A second PCR of about 6 to 11 cycles used a sample-barcoded 5' primer and a J-beta primer mix. Every single cDNA molecule received a tag from a template-switch adaptor with 12 random nucleotides. MiXCR was run by TCRdb on the 5' RACE reads, yielding one entry per CDR3 protein. The table records 1.5 million to 2 million distinct CDR3 sequences, 35% to 50% of them present only once. The chain uses TRBV6-5 and TRBJ2-5; D is uncertain. The clonotype comes from a human donor in good health. Sample: blood. CDR3 DNA sequence: TGTGCCAGCAGTTACTCGTTAGGTTACGGCCAAGAGACCCAGTACTTC. It codes for CASSYSLGYGQETQYF.